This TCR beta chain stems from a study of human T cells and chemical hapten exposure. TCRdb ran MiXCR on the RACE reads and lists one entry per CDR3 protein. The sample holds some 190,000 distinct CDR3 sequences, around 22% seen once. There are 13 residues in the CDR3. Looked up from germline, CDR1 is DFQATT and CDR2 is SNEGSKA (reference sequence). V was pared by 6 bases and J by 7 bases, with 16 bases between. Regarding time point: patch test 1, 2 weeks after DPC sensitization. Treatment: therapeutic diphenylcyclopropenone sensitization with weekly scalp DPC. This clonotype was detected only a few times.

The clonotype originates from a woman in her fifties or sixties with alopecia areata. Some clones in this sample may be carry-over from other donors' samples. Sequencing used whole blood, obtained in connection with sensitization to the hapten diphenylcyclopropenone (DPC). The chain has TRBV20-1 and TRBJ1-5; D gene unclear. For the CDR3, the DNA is TGCAGTGCAGCGTCCGATGGCGACCAGCCCCAGCATTTT. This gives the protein CSAASDGDQPQHF.